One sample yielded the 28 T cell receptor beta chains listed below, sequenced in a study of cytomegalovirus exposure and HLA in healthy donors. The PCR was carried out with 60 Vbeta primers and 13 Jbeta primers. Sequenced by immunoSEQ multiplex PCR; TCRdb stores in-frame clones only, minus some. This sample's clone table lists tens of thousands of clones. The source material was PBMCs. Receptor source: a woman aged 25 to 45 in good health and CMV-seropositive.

The CDR3 coding sequence is TGCGCCAGCAGCAATGGGCAGATTGGAACTGAAGCTTTCTTT. Protein: CASSNGQIGTEAFF. The chain combines TRBV4-1 with TRBJ1-1; D is unresolved. V was cut by 5 bases and J by 5 bases, with 15 bases left in between. CDR3 size: 14 residues. In germline, CDR1 is MGHRA, CDR2 YSYEKL.

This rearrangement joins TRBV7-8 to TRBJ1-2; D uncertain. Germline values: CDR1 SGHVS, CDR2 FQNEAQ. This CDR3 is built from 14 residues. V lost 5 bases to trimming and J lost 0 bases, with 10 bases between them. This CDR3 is CASSPLAANYGYTF. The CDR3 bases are TGTGCCAGCAGCCCATTGGCGGCTAACTATGGCTACACCTTC.

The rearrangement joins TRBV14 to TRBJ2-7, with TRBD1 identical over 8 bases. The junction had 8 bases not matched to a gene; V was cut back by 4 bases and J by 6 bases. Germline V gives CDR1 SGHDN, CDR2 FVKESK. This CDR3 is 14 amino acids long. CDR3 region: CASSPGQGPSEQYF. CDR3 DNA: TGTGCCAGCAGCCCCGGACAGGGCCCCAGCGAGCAGTACTTC.

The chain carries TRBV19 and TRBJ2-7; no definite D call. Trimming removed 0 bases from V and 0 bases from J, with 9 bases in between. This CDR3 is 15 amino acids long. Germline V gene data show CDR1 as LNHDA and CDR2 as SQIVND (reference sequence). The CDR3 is CASSIDFAGSYEQYF. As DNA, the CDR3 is TGTGCCAGTAGTATAGATTTTGCAGGCTCCTACGAGCAGTACTTC.

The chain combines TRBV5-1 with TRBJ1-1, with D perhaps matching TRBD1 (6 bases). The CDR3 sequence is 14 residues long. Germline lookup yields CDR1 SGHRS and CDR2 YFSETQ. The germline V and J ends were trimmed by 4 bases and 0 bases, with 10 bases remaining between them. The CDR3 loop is CASSAGTMNTEAFF. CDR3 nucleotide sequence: TGCGCCAGCAGCGCAGGGACAATGAACACTGAAGCTTTCTTT.

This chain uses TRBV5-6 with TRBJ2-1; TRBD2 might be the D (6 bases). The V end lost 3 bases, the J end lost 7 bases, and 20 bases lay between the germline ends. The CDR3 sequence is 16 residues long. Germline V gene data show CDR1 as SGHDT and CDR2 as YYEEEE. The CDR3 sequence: CASSSELAVLLNEQFF. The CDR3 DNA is TGTGCCAGCAGCTCCGAATTAGCGGTACTCTTAAATGAGCAGTTCTTC.

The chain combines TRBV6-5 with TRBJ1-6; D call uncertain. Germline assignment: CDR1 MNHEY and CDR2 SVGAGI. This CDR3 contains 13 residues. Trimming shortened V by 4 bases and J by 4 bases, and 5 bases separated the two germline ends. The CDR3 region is CASSSQYNSPLHF. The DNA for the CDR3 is TGTGCCAGCAGTTCCCAATATAATTCACCCCTCCACTTT.

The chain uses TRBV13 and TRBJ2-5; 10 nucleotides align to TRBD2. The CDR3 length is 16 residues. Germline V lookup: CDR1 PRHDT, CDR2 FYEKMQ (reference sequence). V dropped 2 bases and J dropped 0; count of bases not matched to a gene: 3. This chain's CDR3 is CASSLWLAGDQETQYF. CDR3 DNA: TGTGCCAGCAGCTTATGGCTAGCGGGGGACCAAGAGACCCAGTACTTC.

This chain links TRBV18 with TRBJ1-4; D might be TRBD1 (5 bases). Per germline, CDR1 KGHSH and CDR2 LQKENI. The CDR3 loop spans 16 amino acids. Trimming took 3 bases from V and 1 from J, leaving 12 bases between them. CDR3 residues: CASSPSAGGTNEKLFF. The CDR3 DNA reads TGTGCCAGCTCACCCTCCGCGGGGGGAACTAATGAAAAACTGTTTTTT. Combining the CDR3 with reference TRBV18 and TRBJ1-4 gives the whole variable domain NAGVMQNPRHLVRRRGQEARLRCSPMKGHSHVYWYRQLPEEGLKFMVYLQKENIIDESGMPKERFSAEFPKEGPSILRIQQVVRGDSAAYFCASSPSAGGTNEKLFFGSGTQLSVL.

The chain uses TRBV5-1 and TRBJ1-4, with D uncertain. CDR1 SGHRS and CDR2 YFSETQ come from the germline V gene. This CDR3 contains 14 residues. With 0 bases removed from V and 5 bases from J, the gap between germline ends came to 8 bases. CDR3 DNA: TGCGCCAGCAGCTTGGACAGCCGAAATGAAAAACTGTTTTTT. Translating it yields CASSLDSRNEKLFF.

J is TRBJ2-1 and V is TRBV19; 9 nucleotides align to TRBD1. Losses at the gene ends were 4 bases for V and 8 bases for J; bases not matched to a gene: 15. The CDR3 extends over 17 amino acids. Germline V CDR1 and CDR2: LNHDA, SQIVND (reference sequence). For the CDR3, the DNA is TGTGCCAGTAGTACTATAGAGGGGGGACAGGGTAAGGATGAGCAGTTCTTC. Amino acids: CASSTIEGGQGKDEQFF.

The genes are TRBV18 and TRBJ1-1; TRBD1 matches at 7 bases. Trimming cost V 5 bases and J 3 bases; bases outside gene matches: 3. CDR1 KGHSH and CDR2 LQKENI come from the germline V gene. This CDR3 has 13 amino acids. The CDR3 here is CASSTGTDTEAFF. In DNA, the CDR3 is TGTGCCAGCTCAACCGGGACAGACACTGAAGCTTTCTTT.

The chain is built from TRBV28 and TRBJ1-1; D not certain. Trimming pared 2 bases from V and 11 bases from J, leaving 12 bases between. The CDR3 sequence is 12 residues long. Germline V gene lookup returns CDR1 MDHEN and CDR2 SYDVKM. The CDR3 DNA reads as TGTGCCAGCAGTTTAACCCTTAACTGGGCTTTCTTT. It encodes CASSLTLNWAFF. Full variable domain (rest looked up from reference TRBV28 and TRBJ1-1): DVKVTQSSRYLVKRTGEKVFLECVQDMDHENMFWYRQDPGLGLRLIYFSYDVKMKEKGDIPEGYSVSREKKERFSLILESASTNQTSMYLCASSLTLNWAFFGQGTRLTVV.

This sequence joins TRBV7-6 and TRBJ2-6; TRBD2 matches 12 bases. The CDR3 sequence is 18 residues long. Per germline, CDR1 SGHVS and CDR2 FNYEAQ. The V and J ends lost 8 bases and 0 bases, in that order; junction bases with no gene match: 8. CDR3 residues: CASAQLAGGYSGANVLTF. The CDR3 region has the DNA TGTGCCAGCGCCCAACTAGCGGGAGGTTACTCTGGGGCCAACGTCCTGACTTTC.

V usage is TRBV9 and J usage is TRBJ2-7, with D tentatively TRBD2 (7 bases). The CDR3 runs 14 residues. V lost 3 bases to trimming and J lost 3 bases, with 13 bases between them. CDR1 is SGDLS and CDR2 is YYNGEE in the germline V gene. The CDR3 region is CASSEGGIVYEQYF. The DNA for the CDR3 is TGTGCCAGCAGCGAGGGGGGGATAGTCTACGAGCAGTACTTC.

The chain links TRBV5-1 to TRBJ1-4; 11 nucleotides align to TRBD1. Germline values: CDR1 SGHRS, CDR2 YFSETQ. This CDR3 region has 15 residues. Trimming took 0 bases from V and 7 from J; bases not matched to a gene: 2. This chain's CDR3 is CASSLAGTGGEKLFF. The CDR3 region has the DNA TGCGCCAGCAGCTTGGCCGGGACAGGGGGTGAAAAACTGTTTTTT.

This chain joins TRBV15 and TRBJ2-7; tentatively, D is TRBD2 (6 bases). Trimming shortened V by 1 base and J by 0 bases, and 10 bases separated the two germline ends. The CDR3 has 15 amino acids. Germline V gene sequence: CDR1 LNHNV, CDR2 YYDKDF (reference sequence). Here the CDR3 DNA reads TGTGCCACCAGCAGAGCGGGAGACCTCTCCTACGAGCAGTACTTC. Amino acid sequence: CATSRAGDLSYEQYF.

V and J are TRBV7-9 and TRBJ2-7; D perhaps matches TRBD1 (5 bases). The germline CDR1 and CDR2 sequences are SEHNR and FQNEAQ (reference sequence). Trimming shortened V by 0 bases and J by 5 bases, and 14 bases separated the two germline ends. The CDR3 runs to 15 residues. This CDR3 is CASSLARGVRDEQYF. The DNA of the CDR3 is TGTGCCAGCAGCTTAGCGCGCGGAGTCAGGGACGAGCAGTACTTC.

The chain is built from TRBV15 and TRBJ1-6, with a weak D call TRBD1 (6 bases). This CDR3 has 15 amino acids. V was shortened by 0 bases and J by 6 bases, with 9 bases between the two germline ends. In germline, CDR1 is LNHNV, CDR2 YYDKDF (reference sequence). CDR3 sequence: CATSRDYRANSPLHF. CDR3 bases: TGTGCCACCAGCAGAGATTACAGGGCTAATTCACCCCTCCACTTT.

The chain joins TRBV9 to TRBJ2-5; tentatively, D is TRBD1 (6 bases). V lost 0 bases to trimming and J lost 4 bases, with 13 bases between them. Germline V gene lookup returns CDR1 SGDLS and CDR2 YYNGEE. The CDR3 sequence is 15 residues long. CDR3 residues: CASSVGGGSGETQYF. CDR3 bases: TGTGCCAGCAGCGTAGGAGGGGGTTCTGGAGAGACCCAGTACTTC.

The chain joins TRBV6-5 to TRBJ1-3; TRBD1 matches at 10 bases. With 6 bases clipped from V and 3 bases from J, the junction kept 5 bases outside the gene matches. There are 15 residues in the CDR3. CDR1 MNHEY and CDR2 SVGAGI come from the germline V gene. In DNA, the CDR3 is TGTGCCAGCAGGGGTGGGACAGGGGATGGAAACACCATATATTTT. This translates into CASRGGTGDGNTIYF.

The CDR3 region has the DNA TGTGCCAGCAGGAAGACAGTCCTTGGCAATCAGCCCCAGCATTTT. Encoded protein: CASRKTVLGNQPQHF. The rearrangement joins TRBV28 to TRBJ1-5; TRBD1 might be the D (5 bases). Trimming stripped 6 bases from V and 2 bases from J, with 14 bases between. The germline V gene has CDR1 MDHEN and CDR2 SYDVKM. The CDR3 covers 15 residues.

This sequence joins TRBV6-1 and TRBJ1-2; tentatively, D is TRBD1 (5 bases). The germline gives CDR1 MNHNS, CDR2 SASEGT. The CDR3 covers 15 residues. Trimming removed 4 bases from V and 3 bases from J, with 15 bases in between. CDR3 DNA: TGTGCCAGCAGTGGGGCGCTCGGGGGATACTATGGCTACACCTTC. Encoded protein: CASSGALGGYYGYTF.

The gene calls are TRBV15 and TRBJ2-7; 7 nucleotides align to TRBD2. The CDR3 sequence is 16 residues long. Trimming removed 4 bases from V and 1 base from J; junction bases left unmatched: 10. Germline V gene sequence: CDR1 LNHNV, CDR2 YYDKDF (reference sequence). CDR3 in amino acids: CATSTNRGGSSYEQYF. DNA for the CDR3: TGTGCCACCAGCACAAATCGGGGCGGGAGTTCCTACGAGCAGTACTTC. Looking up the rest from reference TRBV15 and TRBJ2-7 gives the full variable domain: DAMVIQNPRYQVTQFGKPVTLSCSQTLNHNVMYWYQQKSSQAPKLLFHYYDKDFNNEADTPDNFQSRRPNTSFCFLDIRSPGLGDTAMYLCATSTNRGGSSYEQYFGPGTRLTVT.

The CDR3 spells CASSSIQGNLDEQYF. DNA of the CDR3: TGTGCCAGCAGTTCGATACAGGGAAACCTCGACGAGCAGTACTTC. The V call is TRBV6-5, the J call TRBJ2-7; a weak D match, TRBD1 (6 bases). Trimming left V 4 bases short and J 5 bases short, with 18 bases between. The CDR3 has 15 residues. The germline V gene encodes CDR1 MNHEY and CDR2 SVGAGI.

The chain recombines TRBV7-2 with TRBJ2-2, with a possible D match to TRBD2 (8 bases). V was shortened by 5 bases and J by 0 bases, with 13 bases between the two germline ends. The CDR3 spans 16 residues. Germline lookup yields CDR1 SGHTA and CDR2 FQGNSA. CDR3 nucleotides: TGTGCCAGCAGCCCAGGGGGACTAGCGAACACCGGGGAGCTGTTTTTT. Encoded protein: CASSPGGLANTGELFF. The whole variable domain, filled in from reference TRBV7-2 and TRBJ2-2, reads GAGVSQSPSNKVTEKGKDVELRCDPISGHTALYWYRQSLGQGLEFLIYFQGNSAPDKSGLPSDRFSAERTGGSVSTLTIQRTQQEDSAVYLCASSPGGLANTGELFFGEGSRLTVL.

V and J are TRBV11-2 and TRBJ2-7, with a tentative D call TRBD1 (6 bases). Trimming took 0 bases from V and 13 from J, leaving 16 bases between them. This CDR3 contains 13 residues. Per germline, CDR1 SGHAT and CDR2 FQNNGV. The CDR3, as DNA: TGTGCCAGCAGCTTAGATCCGCACAGGGTAAAATACTTC. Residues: CASSLDPHRVKYF.

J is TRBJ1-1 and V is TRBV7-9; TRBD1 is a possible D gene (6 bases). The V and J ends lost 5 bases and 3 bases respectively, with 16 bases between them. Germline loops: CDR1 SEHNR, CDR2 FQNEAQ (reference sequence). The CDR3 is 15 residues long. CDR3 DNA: TGTGCCAGCAGCCCATGGGGGCAGAAGGACACTGAAGCTTTCTTT. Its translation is CASSPWGQKDTEAFF. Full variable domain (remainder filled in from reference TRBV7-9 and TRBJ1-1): DTGVSQNPRHKITKRGQNVTFRCDPISEHNRLYWYRQTLGQGPEFLTYFQNEAQLEKSRLLSDRFSAERPKGSFSTLEIQRTEQGDSAMYLCASSPWGQKDTEAFFGQGTRLTVV.